This TCR beta chain was sequenced during a study of post-analysis software for immune sequencing data. Study-level findings and limits: Those with multiple sclerosis, the patient group, showed significantly lower normalized Chao1 diversity than controls. TRBV5-6, TRBV5-1 and TRBV20-1 were among five TRBV segments more frequent in patients than controls.

The CDR3 sequence is 15 residues long. Germline V lookup: CDR1 SGHTA, CDR2 FQGNSA. The sample holds a few counts of this clonotype. Its antigen is currently unknown. Prepared libraries of TCR beta cDNA carried unique molecular identifiers. Between about 0.95 and 11 million T cells gave rise to 450,000 to 650,000 cDNA molecules. Each CDR3 protein is one row after TCRdb ran MiXCR on the PCR reads. Among approximately 730,000 distinct CDR3 sequences listed, around 46% were seen once. This sequence originates from a girl between 10 and 17 years old with multiple sclerosis. The sequencing sample was made of blood. This chain connects TRBV7-2 to TRBJ2-5; tentatively, D is TRBD1 (5 bases). The DNA end is a closer match to TRBJ2-7, so the J assignment may be wrong. CDR3 amino acids: CASSLEGNLFYEQYF. In DNA form, the CDR3 reads TGTGCCAGCAGCTTAGAGGGGAATCTTTTCTACGAGCAGTACTTC.